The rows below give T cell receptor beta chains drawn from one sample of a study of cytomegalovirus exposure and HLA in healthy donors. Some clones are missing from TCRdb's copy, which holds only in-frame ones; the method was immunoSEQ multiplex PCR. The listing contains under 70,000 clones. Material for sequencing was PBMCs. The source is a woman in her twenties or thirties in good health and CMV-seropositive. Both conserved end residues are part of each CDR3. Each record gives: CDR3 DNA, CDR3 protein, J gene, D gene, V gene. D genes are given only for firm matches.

TGTGCCAGCAGCTTAGAGCAGCGGGGGGCCCCAGAGACCCAGTACTTC CASSLEQRGAPETQYF TRBJ2-5 TRBD2 TRBV7-9
TGTGCCACCAGCAGAGACGGGATCTATGGCTACACCTTC CATSRDGIYGYTF TRBJ1-2 . TRBV15
TGTGCCAGCAGACGGACTACCTACTACGAGCAGTACTTC CASRRTTYYEQYF TRBJ2-7 . TRBV5-6
TGCGCCAGCAGCCAATATACCATGGTCCAGGGAAGATACGAGCAGTACTTC CASSQYTMVQGRYEQYF TRBJ2-7 . TRBV4-1
TGTGCCAGCAGCGTAGCTGGGAGCGGGGAGACCCAGTACTTC CASSVAGSGETQYF TRBJ2-5 . TRBV9
TGTGCCAGCTCACCACCGAGGCCGGCGGATGAGCAGTTCTTC CASSPPRPADEQFF TRBJ2-1 . TRBV18
TGTGCCAGCAGCTTGTCCAGGGTTGATGGCTACACCTTC CASSLSRVDGYTF TRBJ1-2 . TRBV5-4
TGCGCCAGCGGCTTAGGGGCGGTGAACACTGAAGCTTTCTTT CASGLGAVNTEAFF TRBJ1-1 . TRBV5-1
TGTGCCACCAAGGGACAGGCTCCCTACGAGCAGTACTTC CATKGQAPYEQYF TRBJ2-7 TRBD1 TRBV28
TGTGCCAGCAGTTCGGGACTCCTCTCCTACAATGAGCAGTTCTTC CASSSGLLSYNEQFF TRBJ2-1 . TRBV6-5
TGTGCCAGCAGCGTAGGCCCTCGGTCTGAAGCTTTCTTT CASSVGPRSEAFF TRBJ1-1 . TRBV9
TGTGCCAGCAGCTTATCCCAGGGAGGGTGGCATTTT CASSLSQGGWHF TRBJ1-5 . TRBV7-9
TGTGCCAGCAGCTTGGGGGACAGCGATTCACCCCTCCACTTT CASSLGDSDSPLHF TRBJ1-6 TRBD1 TRBV7-9
TGCGCCAGCAGCCAAGTTAGATTGGAGCCCCAGCATTTT CASSQVRLEPQHF TRBJ1-5 . TRBV4-1
TGTGCCACCAGCAGAGGGCAGGGTTACACTGAAGCTTTCTTT CATSRGQGYTEAFF TRBJ1-1 . TRBV15
TGTGCCATCAGAACCTGGACAGTCGACGGGGAGCTGTTTTTT CAIRTWTVDGELFF TRBJ2-2 . TRBV10-3
TGTGCCAGCAGCCGTCAGCCAGGGATTTCTGGAAACACCATATATTTT CASSRQPGISGNTIYF TRBJ1-3 . TRBV11-2
TGTGCCACCAGCAGAGATCTGAATTCACCCCTCCACTTT CATSRDLNSPLHF TRBJ1-6 . TRBV15
TGTGCCAGCAGCGTAGGGCTTCCGAGCACAGATACGCAGTATTTT CASSVGLPSTDTQYF TRBJ2-3 . TRBV9
TGTGCCAGCAGTTTAGGTCCTCGCTCCTACGAGCAGTACTTC CASSLGPRSYEQYF TRBJ2-7 . TRBV11-3
TGCGCCAGCAGCCAAGATGGCTTCTATGGCTACACCTTC CASSQDGFYGYTF TRBJ1-2 . TRBV4-1
TGTGCCAGCAGTGCCGGGTCCCAAGGGCCCCAGCATTTT CASSAGSQGPQHF TRBJ1-5 . TRBV6-4
TGTGCCAGCTCAGGACTAGCGGGACCCTACGAGCAGTACTTC CASSGLAGPYEQYF TRBJ2-7 TRBD2 TRBV5-6
TGTGCCAGCTCACCTCGGACTAGCGGGGACAATGAGCAGTTCTTC CASSPRTSGDNEQFF TRBJ2-1 TRBD2 TRBV18
TGTGCCAACAGTTTATCAGGGAACCGCGAAAAACTGTTTTTT CANSLSGNREKLFF TRBJ1-4 . TRBV28
TGTGCCAGCAGCCCACATAGGACTAGCGGGAGTACCGAGCAGTACTTC CASSPHRTSGSTEQYF TRBJ2-7 TRBD2 TRBV9
TGCGCCAGCAGTGGGACATACCCCTACACAGATACGCAGTATTTT CASSGTYPYTDTQYF TRBJ2-3 . TRBV10-1
TGTGCCAGCAGCTCTCCCGTTACTCCGAGGCGAGAGACCCAGTACTTC CASSSPVTPRRETQYF TRBJ2-5 . TRBV5-4
TGTGCCAGCTCACCAGTTGCGGTGAGCGCCTACGAGCAGTACTTC CASSPVAVSAYEQYF TRBJ2-7 . TRBV18
TGTGCCAGCAGCTTAGTTAGAGAGATGAACACTGAAGCTTTCTTT CASSLVREMNTEAFF TRBJ1-1 . TRBV11-2
TGTGCCAGCAGCCTAATAGCTAGCGGGAGTTACCTAACCGGGGAGCTGTTTTTT CASSLIASGSYLTGELFF TRBJ2-2 TRBD2 TRBV5-6
TGTGCCAGCAGCTTAGCCTTGGACTATTACAATGAGCAGTTCTTC CASSLALDYYNEQFF TRBJ2-1 . TRBV7-9
TGTGCCAGCATTCGGAACATTCGACTGAGGAAAGATCAGCCCCAGCATTTT CASIRNIRLRKDQPQHF TRBJ1-5 . TRBV28
TGTGCCAGCACTAAGCGGGAGAGGGGGGAGACCCAGTACTTC CASTKRERGETQYF TRBJ2-5 TRBD2 TRBV6-6
TGTGCCAGCAGCGTAGATTATAGCGGGGGGAGAAACAATGAGCAGTTCTTC CASSVDYSGGRNNEQFF TRBJ2-1 TRBD2 TRBV9
TGTGCCAGCAGTGAAGCAGGCGGTCCCAATACGCAGTATTTT CASSEAGGPNTQYF TRBJ2-3 . TRBV6-1
TGTGCCAGCAGGCCGACTAGCGGGGGAATCTACGAGCAGTACTTC CASRPTSGGIYEQYF TRBJ2-7 TRBD2 TRBV6-1
TGCGCCAGCAGCTTGGTCCCGGAGGTCGGGTACGAGCAGTACTTC CASSLVPEVGYEQYF TRBJ2-7 . TRBV5-1
TGTGCCAGCAGTGAAAGCGGGGGGGCCACAGATACGCAGTATTTT CASSESGGATDTQYF TRBJ2-3 TRBD2 TRBV6-4
TGTGCCAGCAGTGAACCCCCCGAGTTC CASSEPPEF TRBJ2-4 . TRBV2
TGTGCCAGCAGCCAACCCGACAGGGAAAAACTGTTTTTT CASSQPDREKLFF TRBJ1-4 . TRBV5-5
TGTGCCAGCAGGCCGGGACAGGGGGCAAACACTGAAGCTTTCTTT CASRPGQGANTEAFF TRBJ1-1 TRBD1 TRBV25-1
TGTGCCAGCAGTCCTAGGGGTTATAACACTGAAGCTTTCTTT CASSPRGYNTEAFF TRBJ1-1 . TRBV5-4
TGTGCCAGCAGCCGGACTAGCGGGGCTGGCAATGAGCAGTTCTTC CASSRTSGAGNEQFF TRBJ2-1 TRBD2 TRBV5-8
TGTGCCAGCAGTGAACAGGTGCACACTGAAGCTTTCTTT CASSEQVHTEAFF TRBJ1-1 . TRBV6-1
TGTGCCAGCAGTGCAGGCCGCTCTGGAAACACCATATATTTT CASSAGRSGNTIYF TRBJ1-3 . TRBV2
TGTGCCAGCAGCTTCGGTCTAGCGGGCTCCTACGAGCAGTACTTC CASSFGLAGSYEQYF TRBJ2-7 TRBD2 TRBV5-8
TGTGCCAGCAGCCTTGACAGGGCGACAGATACGCAGTATTTT CASSLDRATDTQYF TRBJ2-3 TRBD1 TRBV7-3
TGTGCCAGCAGCTCCGGACTAGCGGGAGGCATGAACACCGGGGAGCTGTTTTTT CASSSGLAGGMNTGELFF TRBJ2-2 TRBD2 TRBV5-4
TGCGCCAGCAGCAACCCCCGGGAGGAGCTGTTTTTT CASSNPREELFF TRBJ2-2 . TRBV5-1
TGTGCCAGCAGTTACTCCCCTAACTCTAACTATGGCTACACCTTC CASSYSPNSNYGYTF TRBJ1-2 . TRBV6-5
TGTGCCTGGGGAGGACCGCCTAAAGGGGCCAACGTCCTGACTTTC CAWGGPPKGANVLTF TRBJ2-6 . TRBV30
TGTGCCAGCAGCCACCTAAAGTATGAGCAGTTCTTC CASSHLKYEQFF TRBJ2-1 . TRBV7-9
TGTGCCAGCAGACCGGGACAGCGGAACACTGAAGCTTTCTTT CASRPGQRNTEAFF TRBJ1-1 TRBD1 TRBV6-1
TGTGCCAGCACCAAAGGACTATCCTCTCGCCAAGAGACCCAGTACTTC CASTKGLSSRQETQYF TRBJ2-5 . TRBV11-3